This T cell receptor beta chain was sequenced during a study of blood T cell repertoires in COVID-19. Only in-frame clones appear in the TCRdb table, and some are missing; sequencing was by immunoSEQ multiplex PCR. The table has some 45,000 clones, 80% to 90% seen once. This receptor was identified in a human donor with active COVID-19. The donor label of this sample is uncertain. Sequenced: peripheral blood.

The CDR3 here is CASRNLGQGEAFF. The CDR3 DNA sequence: TGTGCCAGCAGAAACCTTGGACAGGGTGAAGCTTTCTTT. The chain joins TRBV2 to TRBJ1-1; the match to TRBD1 covers 8 bases. Per the germline V gene, CDR1 is SNHLY and CDR2 is FYNNEI. The V gene end was trimmed by 6 bases and the J gene end by 7 bases; junction bases not matched to a gene: 7. The CDR3 runs 13 residues.